This TCR beta chain was found in a study of T cell repertoires in cytomegalovirus infection. Study-level background: Both a matching HLA type and CMV infection were indicated by public TCR beta signatures. Study conclusions and caveats: HLA-C-restricted CMV clonotypes gave the most frequent clonotype in two of eight donors. People with CMV and the relevant HLA were identified by cumulative public TCR beta family frequency.

TCRdb passed the reads through MiXCR, listing each CDR3 protein once. The sample shows just under 550,000 distinct CDR3 sequences, more than 25% of them seen only once. Many counts were recorded for this clonotype. Antigen unknown. Germline assignment: CDR1 SGHVS and CDR2 FQNEAQ. The CDR3 consists of 14 residues. V trimming: 5 bases; J trimming: 5 bases; junction bases outside the gene matches: 6. This receptor was identified in a human donor in good health (CMV status not recorded). Some clones in this sample may be carry-over from other donors' samples. Sequencing used PBMCs. The chain employs TRBV7-8 and TRBJ2-5, with 9 bases lining up with TRBD1. CDR3 coding DNA: TGTGCCAGCAGCAAACGGACAGGGGAGGAGACCCAGTACTTC. Encoded protein: CASSKRTGEETQYF.